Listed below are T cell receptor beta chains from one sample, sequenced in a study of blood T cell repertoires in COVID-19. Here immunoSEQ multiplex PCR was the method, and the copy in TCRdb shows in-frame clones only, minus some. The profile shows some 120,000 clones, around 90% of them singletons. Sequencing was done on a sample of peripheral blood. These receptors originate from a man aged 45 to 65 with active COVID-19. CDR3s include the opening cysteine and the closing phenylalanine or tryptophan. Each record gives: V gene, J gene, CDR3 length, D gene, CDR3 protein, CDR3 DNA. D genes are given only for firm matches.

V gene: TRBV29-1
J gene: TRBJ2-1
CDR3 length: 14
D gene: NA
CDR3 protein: CSGVGFSSYNEQFF
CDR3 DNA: TGCAGCGGGGTCGGGTTCTCCTCCTACAATGAGCAGTTCTTC

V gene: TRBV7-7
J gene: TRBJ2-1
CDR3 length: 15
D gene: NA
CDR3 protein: CASSPDLSSYNEQFF
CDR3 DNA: TGTGCCAGCAGCCCTGACTTGAGCTCCTACAATGAGCAGTTCTTC

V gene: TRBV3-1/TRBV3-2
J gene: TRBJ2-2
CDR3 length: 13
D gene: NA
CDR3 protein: CASSQLRTGELFF
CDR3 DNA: TGTGCCAGCAGCCAACTCAGAACCGGGGAGCTGTTTTTT

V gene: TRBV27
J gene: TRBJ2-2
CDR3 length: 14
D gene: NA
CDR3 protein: CASSRSAGAGELFF
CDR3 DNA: TGTGCCAGCAGTAGATCGGCCGGGGCCGGGGAGCTGTTTTTT

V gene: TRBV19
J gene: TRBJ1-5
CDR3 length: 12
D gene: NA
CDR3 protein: CASSSVPGPQHF
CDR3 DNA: TGTGCCAGTAGTAGTGTCCCGGGGCCCCAGCATTTT

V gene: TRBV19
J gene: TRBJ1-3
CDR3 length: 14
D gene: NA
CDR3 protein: CATGQSYSGNTIYF
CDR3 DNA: TGTGCCACAGGGCAGTCCTACTCTGGAAACACCATATATTTT

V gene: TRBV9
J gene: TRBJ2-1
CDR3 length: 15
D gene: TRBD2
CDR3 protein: CASSGGLAGNNEQFF
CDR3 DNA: TGTGCCAGCAGCGGGGGACTAGCGGGAAACAATGAGCAGTTCTTC

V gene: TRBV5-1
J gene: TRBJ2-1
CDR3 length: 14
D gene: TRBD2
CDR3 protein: CASSLLRTSGEQFF
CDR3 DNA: TGCGCCAGCAGCCTGCTCCGGACTAGCGGCGAGCAGTTCTTC

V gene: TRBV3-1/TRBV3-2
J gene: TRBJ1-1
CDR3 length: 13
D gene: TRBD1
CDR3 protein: CASSRDSNTEAFF
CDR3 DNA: TGTGCCAGCAGCCGGGACAGTAACACTGAAGCTTTCTTT

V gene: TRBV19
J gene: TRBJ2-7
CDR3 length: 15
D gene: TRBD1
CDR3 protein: CASSKRGQGTNEQYF
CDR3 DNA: TGTGCCAGTAGCAAGAGGGGACAGGGTACCAACGAGCAGTACTTC

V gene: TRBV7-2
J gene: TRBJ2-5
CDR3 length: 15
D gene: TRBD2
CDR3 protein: CASSFDGRASETQYF
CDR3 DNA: TGTGCCAGCAGCTTCGACGGGAGGGCCTCAGAGACCCAGTACTTC

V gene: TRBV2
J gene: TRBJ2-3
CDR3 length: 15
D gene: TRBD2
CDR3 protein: CASSGGGDGTDTQYF
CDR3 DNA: TGTGCCAGCAGTGGCGGGGGGGATGGCACAGATACGCAGTATTTT

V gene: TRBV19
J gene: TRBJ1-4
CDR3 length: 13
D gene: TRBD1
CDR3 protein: CASNGQGVEKLFF
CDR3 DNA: TGTGCCAGTAACGGACAGGGCGTCGAAAAACTGTTTTTT